This note documents a single T cell receptor beta chain sequence. Its antigen is currently unknown. CDR3 length: 16 residues. In germline, CDR1 is MNHEY, CDR2 SMNVEV (reference sequence). Trimming took 0 bases from V and 8 from J, leaving 16 bases between them. This sample stems from a study of cytomegalovirus exposure and HLA in healthy donors. Broader study findings: An analysis that came later showed most CMV-associated TCR beta chains appearing HLA-restricted. Earlier analysis looked at TCR beta V segments, and most were productive about 87% or about 30% of the time.

13 Jbeta primers and 60 Vbeta primers were used for the PCR. Clones were read by immunoSEQ multiplex PCR, and TCRdb kept only the in-frame ones, dropping some. The sample lists a few hundred thousand clones; around three quarters were seen once. The receptor was isolated from a man aged 40-49 years in good health and CMV-seronegative. The chain employs TRBV27 and TRBJ1-4; TRBD1 might be the D (5 bases). Sequences were obtained from PBMCs. The DNA of the CDR3 is TGTGCCAGCAGTTTATCCGGGGGTCTGGATCGGGAAAAACTGTTTTTT. As protein: CASSLSGGLDREKLFF.